The clone carrying this TCR beta chain was counted a few times. No antigen is known for it. These data are taken from a study of cytomegalovirus exposure and HLA in healthy donors. Findings and caveats of the study: The sole available immune exposure information was CMV serostatus.

Healthy bone marrow donors formed the donor group. It was with 60 Vbeta and 13 Jbeta primers that the PCR ran. Some clones are missing from TCRdb's copy, which holds only in-frame ones; the method was immunoSEQ multiplex PCR. The sample has approximately 60,000 clones; about 79% are singletons. Trimming cost V 2 bases and J 7 bases, with 18 bases left between them. This CDR3 contains 15 residues. Germline V gives CDR1 GTSNPN, CDR2 SVGIG (reference sequence). The sequencing input was PBMCs. The chain links TRBV30 to TRBJ2-1; TRBD2 might be the D (5 bases). The source of this sequence is a man between 35 and 55 years old in good health and CMV-seronegative. The CDR3 DNA reads as TGTGCCTGGAGTTGGACTGAGCGGAGGTGGAATGAGCAGTTCTTC. Translating gives CAWSWTERRWNEQFF. The full variable domain, its missing parts supplied by reference TRBV30 and TRBJ2-1, is SQTIHQWPATLVQPVGSPLSLECTVEGTSNPNLYWYRQAAGRGLQLLFYSVGIGQISSEVPQNLSASRPQDRQFILSSKKLLLSDSGFYLCAWSWTERRWNEQFFGPGTRLTVL.